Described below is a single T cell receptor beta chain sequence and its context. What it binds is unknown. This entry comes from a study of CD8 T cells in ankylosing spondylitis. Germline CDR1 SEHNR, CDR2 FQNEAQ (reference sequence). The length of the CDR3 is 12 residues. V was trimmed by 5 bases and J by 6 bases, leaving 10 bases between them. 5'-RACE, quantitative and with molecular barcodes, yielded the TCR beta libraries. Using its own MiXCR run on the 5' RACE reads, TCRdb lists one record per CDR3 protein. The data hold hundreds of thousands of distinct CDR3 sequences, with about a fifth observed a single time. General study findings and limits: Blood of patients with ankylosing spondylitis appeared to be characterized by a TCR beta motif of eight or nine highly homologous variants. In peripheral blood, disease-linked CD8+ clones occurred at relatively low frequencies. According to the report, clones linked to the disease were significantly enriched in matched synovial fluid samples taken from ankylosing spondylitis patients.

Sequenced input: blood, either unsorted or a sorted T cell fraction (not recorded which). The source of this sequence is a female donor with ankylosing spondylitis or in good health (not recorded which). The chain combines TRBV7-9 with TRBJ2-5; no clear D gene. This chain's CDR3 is CASSPIVQTQYF. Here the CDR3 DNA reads TGTGCCAGCAGCCCCATCGTCCAGACCCAGTACTTC.